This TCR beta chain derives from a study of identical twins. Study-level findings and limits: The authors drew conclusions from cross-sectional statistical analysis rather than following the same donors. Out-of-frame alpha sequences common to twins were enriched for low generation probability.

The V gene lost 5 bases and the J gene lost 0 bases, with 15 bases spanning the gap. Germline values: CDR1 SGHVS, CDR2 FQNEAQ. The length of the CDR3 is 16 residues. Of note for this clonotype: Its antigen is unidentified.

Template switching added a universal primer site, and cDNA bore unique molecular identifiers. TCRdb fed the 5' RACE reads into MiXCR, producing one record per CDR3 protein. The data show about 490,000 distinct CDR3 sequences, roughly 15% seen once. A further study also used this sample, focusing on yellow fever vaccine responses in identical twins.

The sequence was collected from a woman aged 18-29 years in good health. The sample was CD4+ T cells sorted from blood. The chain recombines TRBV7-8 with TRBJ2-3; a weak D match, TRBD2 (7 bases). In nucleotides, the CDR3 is TGTGCCAGCAGCCACAGGGACGGGGGGAGCACAGATACGCAGTATTTT. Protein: CASSHRDGGSTDTQYF.